The clone carrying this T cell receptor (beta chain) was observed a few times. Its antigen is unknown. Unique molecular identifiers tagged the TCRbeta library. TCRdb used MiXCR to reprocess the PCR reads, holding one entry per CDR3 protein. This sample carries about 200,000 distinct CDR3 sequences, 7% to 9% of them seen once, and the ten largest clones take less than 40%. The data were taken from a study of T-cell reconstitution after alpha-beta-depleted transplantation in children. Study results and limitations: Several hundred expanded graft clones reportedly were the source of alpha-beta T cells about two months after transplant. At the one-year point after transplant, T-cell counts and TCRbeta diversity were found to come mostly from T cells that had been newly produced. It was surviving recipient T cells and thymic progenitors that gave some patients high TCRbeta diversity at day 60.

With V trimmed by 3 bases and J by 8 bases, 12 bases remained unmatched. CDR3 length: 15 amino acids. This sample comprised PBMCs, mostly from graft donor cells, obtained 360 days after TCRalphabeta/CD19-depleted stem cell transplant. The origin of this receptor is a male patient aged 2 to 10 who had a stem cell transplant for acute myeloid leukemia, so the T cells may come from the graft donor. The chain links TRBV12-3 or TRBV12-4 to TRBJ1-2; 7 bases map to TRBD1. CDR3 DNA: TGTGCCAGCAGTTTGAGGGGGCTGCGGGGTGTAGGCTACACCTTC. It is translated as CASSLRGLRGVGYTF.